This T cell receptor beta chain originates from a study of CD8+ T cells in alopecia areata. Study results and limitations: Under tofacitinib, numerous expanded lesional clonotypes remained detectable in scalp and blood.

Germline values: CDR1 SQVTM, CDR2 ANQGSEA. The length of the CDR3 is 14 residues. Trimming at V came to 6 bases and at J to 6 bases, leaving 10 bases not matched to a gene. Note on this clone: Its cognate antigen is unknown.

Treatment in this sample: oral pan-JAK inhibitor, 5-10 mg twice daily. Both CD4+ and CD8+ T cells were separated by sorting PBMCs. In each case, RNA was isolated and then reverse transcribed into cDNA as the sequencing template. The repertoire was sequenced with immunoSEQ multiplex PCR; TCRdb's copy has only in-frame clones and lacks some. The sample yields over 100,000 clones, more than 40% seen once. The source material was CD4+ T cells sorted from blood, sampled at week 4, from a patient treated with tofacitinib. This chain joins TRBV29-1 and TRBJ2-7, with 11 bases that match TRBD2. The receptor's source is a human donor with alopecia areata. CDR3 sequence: CSVALRLAGGEQYF. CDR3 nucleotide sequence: TGCAGCGTGGCCTTACGTCTAGCGGGGGGCGAGCAGTACTTC.